This TCR beta chain was documented in a study of cytomegalovirus exposure and HLA in healthy donors. Study in general: Early on, a data release was issued that held roughly 84 million unique TCRs from HLA-typed donors. General observations from the study: Reports indicate that TCR beta sequences accurately predicted the HLA-A and HLA-B alleles of most subjects.

A note on this clone: Its antigen is undetermined.

V lost 3 bases, J lost 2 bases, and 4 bases stayed unmatched. The germline gives CDR1 SGHAT, CDR2 FQDESV (reference sequence). CDR3 length: 17 residues. The PCR had 60 Vbeta and 13 Jbeta primers. Using immunoSEQ multiplex PCR, the repertoire was profiled, and TCRdb retains in-frame clones only, with some absent. The sample has 140,000 or so clones, approximately 80% seen once. The chain links TRBV11-1 to TRBJ2-1, with 13 bases aligning to TRBD2. This TCR was sampled from a man in his forties or fifties in good health and CMV-seronegative. The sequenced material came from PBMCs. CDR3 sequence reads: CASSLVLAGGPYNEQFF. The CDR3 DNA reads as TGTGCCAGCAGCTTGGTACTAGCGGGAGGGCCCTACAATGAGCAGTTCTTC.